Below, one T cell receptor beta chain is given with its context. What it recognizes is unknown. Trimming cost V 6 bases and J 1 base, with 7 bases left between them. Germline V CDR1 and CDR2: MDHEN, SYDVKM. The length of the CDR3 is 12 residues. The source of the sample is a study of blood T cells in healthy people across ages. Next came a second PCR, run for about 7 to 11 cycles, which used a sample-barcoded 5' primer along with a J-beta primer mix. A single record per CDR3 protein comes from TCRdb applying MiXCR to the 5' RACE reads. Of around 650,000 distinct CDR3 sequences listed, 35% to 50% were seen once; the top ten hold around 32%. General study points: In older individuals, TCR beta diversity per million T cells was lower, falling roughly linearly with age.

Total RNA was extracted at no less than 6 micrograms per sample. Sequencing was performed on blood. The TCR originated in a man at least 80 years old in good health. The chain joins TRBV28 to TRBJ2-7; D not certain. The CDR3 DNA follows: TGTGCCAGCAGCGATATATCCTACGAGCAGTACTTC. Its translation: CASSDISYEQYF.